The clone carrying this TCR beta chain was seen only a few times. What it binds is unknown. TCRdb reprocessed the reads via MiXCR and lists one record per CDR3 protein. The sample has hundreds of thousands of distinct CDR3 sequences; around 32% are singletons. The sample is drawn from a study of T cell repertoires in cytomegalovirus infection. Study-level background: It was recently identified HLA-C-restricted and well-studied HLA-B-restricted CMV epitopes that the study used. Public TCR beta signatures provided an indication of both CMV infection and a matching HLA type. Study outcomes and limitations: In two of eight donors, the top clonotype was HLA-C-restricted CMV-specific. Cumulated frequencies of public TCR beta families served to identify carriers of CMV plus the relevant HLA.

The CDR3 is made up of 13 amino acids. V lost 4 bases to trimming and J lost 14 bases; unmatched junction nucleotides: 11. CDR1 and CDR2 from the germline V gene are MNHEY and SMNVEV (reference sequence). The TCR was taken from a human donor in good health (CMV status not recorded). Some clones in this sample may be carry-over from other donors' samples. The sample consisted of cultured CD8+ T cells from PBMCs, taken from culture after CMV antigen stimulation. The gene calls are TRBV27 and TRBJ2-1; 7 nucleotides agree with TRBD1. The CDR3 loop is CASSSLLGQVEFF. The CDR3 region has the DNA TGTGCCAGCAGTTCCCTTCTTGGACAGGTGGAGTTCTTC.